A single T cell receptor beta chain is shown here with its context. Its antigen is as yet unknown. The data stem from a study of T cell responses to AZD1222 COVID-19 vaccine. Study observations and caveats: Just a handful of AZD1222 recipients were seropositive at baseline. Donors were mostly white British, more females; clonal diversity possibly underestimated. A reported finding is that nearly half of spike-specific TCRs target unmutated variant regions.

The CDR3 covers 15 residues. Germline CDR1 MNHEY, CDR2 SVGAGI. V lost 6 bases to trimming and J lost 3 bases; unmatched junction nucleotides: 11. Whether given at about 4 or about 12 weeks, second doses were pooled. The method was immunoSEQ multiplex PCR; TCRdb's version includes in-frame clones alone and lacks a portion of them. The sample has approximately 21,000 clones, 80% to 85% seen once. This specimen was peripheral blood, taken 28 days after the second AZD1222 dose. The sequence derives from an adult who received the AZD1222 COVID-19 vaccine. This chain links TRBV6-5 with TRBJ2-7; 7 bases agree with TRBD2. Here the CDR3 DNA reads TGTGCCAGCAGCCTCGGCCCTTCGGGAGGCTACGAGCAGTACTTC. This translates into CASSLGPSGGYEQYF.